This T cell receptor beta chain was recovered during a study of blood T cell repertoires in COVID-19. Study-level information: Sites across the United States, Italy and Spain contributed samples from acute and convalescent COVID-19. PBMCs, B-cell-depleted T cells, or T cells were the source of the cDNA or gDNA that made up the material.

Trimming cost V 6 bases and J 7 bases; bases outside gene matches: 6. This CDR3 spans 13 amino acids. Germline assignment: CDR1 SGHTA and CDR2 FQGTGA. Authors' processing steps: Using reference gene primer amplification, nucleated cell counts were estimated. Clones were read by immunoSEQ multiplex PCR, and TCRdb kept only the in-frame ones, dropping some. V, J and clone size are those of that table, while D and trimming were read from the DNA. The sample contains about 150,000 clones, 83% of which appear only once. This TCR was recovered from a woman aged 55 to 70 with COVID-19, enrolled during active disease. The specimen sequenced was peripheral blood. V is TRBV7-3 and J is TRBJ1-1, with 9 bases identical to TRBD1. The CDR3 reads CASSFTGGHEAFF. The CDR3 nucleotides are TGTGCCAGCAGTTTCACAGGGGGCCATGAAGCTTTCTTT.